The 10 T cell receptor beta chains reported below all come from one sample, sequenced in a study of Ad26.COV2.S vaccination and SARS-CoV-2 variants. As for treatment: around 19 received Ad26.COV2.S at low or high dose, single or two shots; several received placebo; per-sample allocation not given. The investigators took samples on day 63 after the first vaccine or placebo injection. The protocol was immunoSEQ multiplex PCR, while the TCRdb copy is restricted to in-frame clones and leaves out a portion. Of 350,000 to 450,000 clones listed, around 86% are singletons. This specimen consisted of peripheral blood, obtained in a trial of Ad26.COV2.S vaccine versus placebo. The receptors were gathered from a person between 18 and 60 years old who received the Ad26.COV2.S COVID-19 vaccine or a placebo.

The rearrangement joins TRBV7-9 to TRBJ1-1; no firm D call. V lost 5 bases to trimming and J lost 4 bases, with 14 bases between them. This CDR3 comprises 14 residues. Germline CDR1 and CDR2: SEHNR and FQNEAQ (reference sequence). This CDR3 is CASSPSSARTEAFF. CDR3 nucleotide sequence: TGTGCCAGCAGCCCGTCGTCGGCGCGCACTGAAGCTTTCTTT. Using reference TRBV7-9 and TRBJ1-1 for the parts outside the CDR3, the full variable domain is DTGVSQNPRHKITKRGQNVTFRCDPISEHNRLYWYRQTLGQGPEFLTYFQNEAQLEKSRLLSDRFSAERPKGSFSTLEIQRTEQGDSAMYLCASSPSSARTEAFFGQGTRLTVV.

About this clone itself: The CDR3 carries no conserved terminal phenylalanine or tryptophan, so it likely arises from a read error. The DNA is omitted, as the CDR3 cannot be located on it reliably, and the CDR3 follows TCRdb's listing. The rearrangement joins TRBV7-8 to TRBJ2-3. The CDR3 spans 10 amino acids, including both terminal residues. The germline V gene has CDR1 SGHVS and CDR2 FQNEAQ. CDR3 protein: CASSTMLISA.

The CDR3 protein is CASSLDQYRSGGIDNEQFF. CDR3 DNA sequence: TGTGCCAGCAGCTTGGACCAATACAGGAGCGGGGGAATCGACAATGAGCAGTTCTTC. The rearrangement uses TRBV5-4 and TRBJ2-1; 8 nucleotides agree with TRBD2. CDR3 length: 19 residues. Germline CDR1 is SGHNT and CDR2 is YYREEE (reference sequence). J was trimmed by 5 bases and V by 0 bases; bases with no gene match: 16.

This clone showed up just once. The V gene is TRBV4-1, the J gene TRBJ2-7; 7 bases are a match to TRBD1. Germline V gives CDR1 MGHRA, CDR2 YSYEKL. The trim removed 0 bases at V and 1 base at J, leaving 9 bases unmatched. The CDR3 is made up of 17 amino acids. The CDR3 nucleotides are TGCGCCAGCAGCCAAGAGCCTTCGACAGGGCTTTCCTACGAGCAGTACTTC. Its protein is CASSQEPSTGLSYEQYF.

The chain uses TRBV9 and TRBJ1-6; no reliable D call. This CDR3 region has 13 residues. The germline V gene encodes CDR1 SGDLS and CDR2 YYNGEE. Trimming shortened V by 4 bases and J by 8 bases, and 10 bases separated the two germline ends. CDR3 DNA sequence: TGTGCCAGCAGCCCCCGGAGGGATTCACCCCTCCACTTT. Its translation: CASSPRRDSPLHF. Variable domain in full (rest from reference TRBV9 and TRBJ1-6): DSGVTQTPKHLITATGQRVTLRCSPRSGDLSVYWYQQSLDQGLQFLIQYYNGEERAKGNILERFSAQQFPDLHSELNLSSLELGDSALYFCASSPRRDSPLHFGNGTRLTVT.

The rearrangement uses TRBV7-9 and TRBJ1-6; D is perhaps TRBD1 (5 bases). Germline V gene data show CDR1 as SEHNR and CDR2 as FQNEAQ (reference sequence). The CDR3 length is 13 residues. The V end lost 4 bases, the J end lost 9 bases, and 10 bases lay between the germline ends. The CDR3 is CASSSPTASPLHF. The CDR3 nucleotides read TGTGCCAGCAGCTCTCCGACAGCTTCACCCCTCCACTTT.

The DNA of the CDR3 is TGTGCCAGCGGTCAGGACAGGAATCAGCCCCAGCATTTT. This translates into CASGQDRNQPQHF. The chain combines TRBV2 with TRBJ1-5, with TRBD1 identical over 7 bases. The CDR3 extends over 13 amino acids. With V trimmed by 8 bases and J by 4 bases, 5 bases remained unmatched. Germline V gives CDR1 SNHLY, CDR2 FYNNEI.

The rearrangement uses TRBV30 and TRBJ1-1; D uncertain. V shed 3 bases and J shed 3 bases, with 5 bases lying between them. The CDR3 consists of 11 residues. Per the germline V gene, CDR1 is GTSNPN and CDR2 is SVGIG (reference sequence). CDR3 bases: TGTGCCTGGAGGCAGGACACTGAAGCTTTCTTT. It specifies CAWRQDTEAFF.

The chain recombines TRBV3-1 (or the pseudogene TRBV3-2) with TRBJ2-7; tentatively, D is TRBD1 (6 bases). The CDR3 loop spans 13 amino acids. Germline CDR1 reads LGHDT; CDR2 reads YNNKEL (reference sequence). Trimming pared 8 bases from V and 0 bases from J, leaving 11 bases between. CDR3 DNA: TGTGCCAGCGGAGAAGGGGGCTCCTACGAGCAGTACTTC. Its protein is CASGEGGSYEQYF.

J is TRBJ1-6 and V is TRBV2; D is possibly TRBD1 (5 bases). Germline CDR1 and CDR2: SNHLY and FYNNEI. The V end lost 4 bases, the J end lost 10 bases, and 17 bases lay between the germline ends. The CDR3 spans 15 residues. CDR3 nucleotides: TGTGCCAGCAGTGTCCCGGAGAGGGGTGCCTCACCCCTCCACTTT. Translation gives CASSVPERGASPLHF.